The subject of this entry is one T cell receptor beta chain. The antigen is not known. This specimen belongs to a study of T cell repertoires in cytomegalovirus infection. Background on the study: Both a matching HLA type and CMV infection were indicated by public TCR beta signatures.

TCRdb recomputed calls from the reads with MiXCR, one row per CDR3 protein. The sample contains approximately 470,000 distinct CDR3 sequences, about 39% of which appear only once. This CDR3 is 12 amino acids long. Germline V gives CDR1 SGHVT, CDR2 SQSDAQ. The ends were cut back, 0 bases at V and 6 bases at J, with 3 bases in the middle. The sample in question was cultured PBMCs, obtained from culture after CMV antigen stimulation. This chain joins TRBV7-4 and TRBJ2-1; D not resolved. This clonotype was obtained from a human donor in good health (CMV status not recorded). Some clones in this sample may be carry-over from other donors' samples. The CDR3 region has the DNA TGTGCCAGCAGCTTAGCGTTCAATGAGCAGTTCTTC. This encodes CASSLAFNEQFF.